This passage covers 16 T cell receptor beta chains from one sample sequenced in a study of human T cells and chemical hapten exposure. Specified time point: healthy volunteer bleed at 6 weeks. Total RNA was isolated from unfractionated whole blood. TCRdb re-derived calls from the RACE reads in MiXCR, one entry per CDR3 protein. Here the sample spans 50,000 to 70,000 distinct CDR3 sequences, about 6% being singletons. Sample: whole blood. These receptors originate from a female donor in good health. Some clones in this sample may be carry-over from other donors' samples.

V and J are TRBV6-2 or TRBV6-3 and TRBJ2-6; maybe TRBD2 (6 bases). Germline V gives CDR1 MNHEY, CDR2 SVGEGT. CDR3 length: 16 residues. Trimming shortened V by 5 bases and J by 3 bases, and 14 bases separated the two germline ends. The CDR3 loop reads CASSREEGNGANVLTF. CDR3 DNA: TGTGCCAGCAGTAGAGAGGAGGGAAATGGGGCCAACGTCCTGACTTTC.

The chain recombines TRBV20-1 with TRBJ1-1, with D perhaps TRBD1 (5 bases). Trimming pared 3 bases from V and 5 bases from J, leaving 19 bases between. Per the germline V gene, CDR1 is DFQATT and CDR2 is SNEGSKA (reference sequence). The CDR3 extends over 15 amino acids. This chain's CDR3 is CSARGPPPLGTEAFF. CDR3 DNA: TGCAGTGCTAGGGGACCCCCACCTTTAGGGACTGAAGCTTTCTTT.

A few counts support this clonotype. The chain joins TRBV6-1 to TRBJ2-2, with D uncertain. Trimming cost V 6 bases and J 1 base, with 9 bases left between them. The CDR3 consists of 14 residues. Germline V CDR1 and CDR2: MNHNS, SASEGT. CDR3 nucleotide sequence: TGTGCCAGCAGCGGCGGAGTGAACACCGGGGAGCTGTTTTTT. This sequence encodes CASSGGVNTGELFF.

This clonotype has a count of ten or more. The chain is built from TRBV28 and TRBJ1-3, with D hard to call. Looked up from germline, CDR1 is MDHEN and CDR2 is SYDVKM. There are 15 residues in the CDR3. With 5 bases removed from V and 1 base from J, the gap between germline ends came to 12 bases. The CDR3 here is CASSQLYTSGNTIYF. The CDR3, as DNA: TGTGCCAGCAGTCAACTTTATACGTCTGGAAACACCATATATTTT.

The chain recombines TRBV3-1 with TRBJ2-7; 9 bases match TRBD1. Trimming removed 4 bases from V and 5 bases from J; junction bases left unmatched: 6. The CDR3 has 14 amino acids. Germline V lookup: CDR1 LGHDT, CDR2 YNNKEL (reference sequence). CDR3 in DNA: TGTGCCAGCAGCCCCAGGACAGGGGCTCACGAGCAGTACTTC. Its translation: CASSPRTGAHEQYF.

CDR3 in amino acids: CASRHSDRARQPQHF. The CDR3 nucleotides are TGTGCCAGCAGACATTCTGACAGGGCCCGGCAGCCCCAGCATTTT. The rearrangement uses TRBV28 and TRBJ1-5; 7 nucleotides line up with TRBD1. V shed 6 bases and J 7 bases; nucleotides not matched to a gene: 12. The germline CDR1 and CDR2 sequences are MDHEN and SYDVKM. The CDR3 is 15 residues long.

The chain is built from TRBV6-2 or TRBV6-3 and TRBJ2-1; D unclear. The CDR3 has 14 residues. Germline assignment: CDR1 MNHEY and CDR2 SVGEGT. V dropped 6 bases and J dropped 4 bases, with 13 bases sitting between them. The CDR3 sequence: CASSRRQEYNEQFF. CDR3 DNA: TGTGCCAGCAGCCGGCGGCAGGAATACAATGAGCAGTTCTTC.

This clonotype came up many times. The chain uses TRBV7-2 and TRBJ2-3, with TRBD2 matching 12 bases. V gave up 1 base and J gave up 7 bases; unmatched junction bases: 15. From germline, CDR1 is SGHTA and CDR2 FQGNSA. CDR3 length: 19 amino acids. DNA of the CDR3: TGTGCCAGCAGCTTAGAAGGGTTGGGGCTAGCGGGAGGGCCGAATACGCAGTATTTT. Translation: CASSLEGLGLAGGPNTQYF.

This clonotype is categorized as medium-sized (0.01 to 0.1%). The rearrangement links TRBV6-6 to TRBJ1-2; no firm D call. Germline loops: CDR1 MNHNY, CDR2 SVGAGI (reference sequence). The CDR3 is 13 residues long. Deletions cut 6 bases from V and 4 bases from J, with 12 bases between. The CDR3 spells CASSYDTLYGYTF. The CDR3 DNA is TGTGCCAGCAGCTACGACACCCTCTATGGCTACACCTTC.

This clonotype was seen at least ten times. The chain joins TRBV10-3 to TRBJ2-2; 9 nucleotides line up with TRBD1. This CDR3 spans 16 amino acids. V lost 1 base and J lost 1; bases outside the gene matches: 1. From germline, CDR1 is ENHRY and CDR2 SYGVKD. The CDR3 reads CAISELDRGNTGELFF. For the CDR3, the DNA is TGTGCCATCAGTGAGTTGGACAGGGGGAACACCGGGGAGCTGTTTTTT.

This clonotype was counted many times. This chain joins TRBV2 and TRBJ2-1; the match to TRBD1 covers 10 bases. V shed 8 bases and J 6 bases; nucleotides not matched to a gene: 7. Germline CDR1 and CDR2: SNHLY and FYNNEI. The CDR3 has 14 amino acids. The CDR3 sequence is CASGGQGFSNEQFF. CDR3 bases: TGTGCCAGCGGGGGACAGGGGTTTTCCAATGAGCAGTTCTTC.

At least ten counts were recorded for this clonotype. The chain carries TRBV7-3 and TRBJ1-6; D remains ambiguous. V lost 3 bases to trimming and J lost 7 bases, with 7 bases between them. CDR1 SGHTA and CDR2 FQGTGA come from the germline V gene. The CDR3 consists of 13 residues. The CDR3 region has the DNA TGTGCCAGCAGCTTCCTAGTCAATTCACCCCTCCACTTT. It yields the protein CASSFLVNSPLHF.

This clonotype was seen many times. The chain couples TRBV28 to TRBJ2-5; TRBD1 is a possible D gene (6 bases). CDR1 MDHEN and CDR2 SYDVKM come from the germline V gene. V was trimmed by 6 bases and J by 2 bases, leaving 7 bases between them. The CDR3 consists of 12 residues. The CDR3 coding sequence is TGTGCCAGCAGGGACAGTCAAGAGACCCAGTACTTC. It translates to CASRDSQETQYF.

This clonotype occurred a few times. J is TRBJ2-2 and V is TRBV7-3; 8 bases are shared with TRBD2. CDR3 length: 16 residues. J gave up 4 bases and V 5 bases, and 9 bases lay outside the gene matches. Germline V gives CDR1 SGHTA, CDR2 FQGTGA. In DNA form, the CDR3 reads TGTGCCAGCAGCCCAGGGCCTAGCGGGCTCACCGGGGAGCTGTTTTTT. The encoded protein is CASSPGPSGLTGELFF. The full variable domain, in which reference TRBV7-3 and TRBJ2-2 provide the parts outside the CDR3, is GAGVSQTPSNKVTEKGKYVELRCDPISGHTALYWYRQSLGQGPEFLIYFQGTGAADDSGLPNDRFFAVRPEGSVSTLKIQRTERGDSAVYLCASSPGPSGLTGELFFGEGSRLTVL.

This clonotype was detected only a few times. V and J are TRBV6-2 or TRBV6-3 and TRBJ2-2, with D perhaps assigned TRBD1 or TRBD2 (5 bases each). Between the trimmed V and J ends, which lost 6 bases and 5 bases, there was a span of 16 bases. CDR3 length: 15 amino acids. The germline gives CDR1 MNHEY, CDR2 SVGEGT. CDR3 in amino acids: CASSLLRGRTGELFF. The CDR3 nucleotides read TGTGCCAGCAGCTTATTACGGGGCCGGACCGGGGAGCTGTTTTTT.

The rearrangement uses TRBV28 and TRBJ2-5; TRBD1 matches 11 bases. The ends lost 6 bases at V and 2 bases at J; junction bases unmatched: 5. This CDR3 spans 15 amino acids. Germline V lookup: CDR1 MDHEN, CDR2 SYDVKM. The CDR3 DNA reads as TGTGCCAGCAGGGGGGACAGGGGGAGGCAAGAGACCCAGTACTTC. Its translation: CASRGDRGRQETQYF. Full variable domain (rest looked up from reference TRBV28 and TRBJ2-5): DVKVTQSSRYLVKRTGEKVFLECVQDMDHENMFWYRQDPGLGLRLIYFSYDVKMKEKGDIPEGYSVSREKKERFSLILESASTNQTSMYLCASRGDRGRQETQYFGPGTRLLVL.